These 27 T cell receptor beta chains were sequenced from one sample in a study of blood T cell repertoires in COVID-19. Some clones are missing from TCRdb's copy, which holds only in-frame ones; the method was immunoSEQ multiplex PCR. The sample includes some 14,000 clones, roughly four fifths of them seen just once. Source material: peripheral blood. The receptor set was obtained from a man aged 80 or over with active or convalescent COVID-19.

In its sample, this clone was seen a few times. CDR3 amino acids: CASSQQGWNGYTF. In nucleotides, the CDR3 is TGTGCCAGCAGCCAACAGGGGTGGAATGGCTACACCTTC. The chain carries TRBV3-1 (or the pseudogene TRBV3-2) and TRBJ1-2; D might be TRBD1 (6 bases). V shed 2 bases and J shed 6 bases, with 10 bases lying between them. Germline CDR1 is LGHDT and CDR2 is YNNKEL (reference sequence). The CDR3 totals 13 residues.

The CDR3 spells CASSSRGSSQETQYF. The CDR3 nucleotides read TGTGCCAGCAGCTCGCGGGGGAGCTCGCAAGAGACCCAGTACTTC. V usage is TRBV7-2 and J usage is TRBJ2-5, with 7 bases matching TRBD2. CDR1 and CDR2 (germline): SGHTA, FQGNSA. The CDR3 sequence is 15 residues long. The J segment lost 2 bases and the V segment lost 4 bases, leaving 7 bases of the junction unmatched.

This chain joins TRBV19 and TRBJ1-4; the match to TRBD1 covers 10 bases. This CDR3 spans 13 amino acids. Germline trimming cut 9 bases from V and 7 bases from J; bases unmatched to any gene: 5. CDR1 LNHDA and CDR2 SQIVND come from the germline V gene (reference sequence). The CDR3 loop is CASLRDRGEKLFF. CDR3 coding DNA: TGTGCCAGCTTACGGGACAGGGGTGAAAAACTGTTTTTT.

The chain carries TRBV7-2 and TRBJ2-5; TRBD1 aligns across 7 bases. Germline V gene lookup returns CDR1 SGHTA and CDR2 FQGNSA. The CDR3 loop spans 15 amino acids. V trimming: 5 bases; J trimming: 4 bases; junction bases outside the gene matches: 10. CDR3 residues: CASSTRQGRGETQYF. For the CDR3, the DNA is TGTGCCAGCAGCACCCGACAGGGACGAGGAGAGACCCAGTACTTC.

This clone has just a few counts. This chain links TRBV7-3 with TRBJ2-5, with TRBD1 matching 10 bases. Germline-derived CDR1 and CDR2 are SGHTA and FQGTGA. The CDR3 length is 17 residues. The trim removed 5 bases at V and 2 bases at J, leaving 11 bases unmatched. In DNA, the CDR3 is TGTGCCAGCAGCACCGCTTCCGGGACAGGGGTGCAAGAGACCCAGTACTTC. Protein product: CASSTASGTGVQETQYF. The full variable domain, its missing parts supplied by reference TRBV7-3 and TRBJ2-5, is GAGVSQTPSNKVTEKGKYVELRCDPISGHTALYWYRQSLGQGPEFLIYFQGTGAADDSGLPNDRFFAVRPEGSVSTLKIQRTERGDSAVYLCASSTASGTGVQETQYFGPGTRLLVL.

This rearrangement joins TRBV21-1 to TRBJ2-7; TRBD1 was called by the table and not checked on the DNA. TRBV21-1 is a pseudogene segment. The CDR3 totals 14 residues. The CDR3: CASSKRGGAYEQYF. CDR3 DNA sequence: TGTGCCAGCAGCAAAAGAGGGGGTGCCTACGAGCAGTACTTC.

The chain recombines TRBV19 with TRBJ1-5; 8 nucleotides line up with TRBD1. Per the germline V gene, CDR1 is LNHDA and CDR2 is SQIVND (reference sequence). The V gene end was trimmed by 1 base and the J gene end by 6 bases; junction bases not matched to a gene: 5. The CDR3 length is 15 residues. The CDR3 loop is CASSIVAGGLQPQHF. CDR3 in DNA: TGTGCCAGTAGTATAGTGGCAGGGGGCCTTCAGCCCCAGCATTTT.

The rearrangement joins TRBV5-1 to TRBJ1-6, with D hard to call. CDR3 length: 15 amino acids. V was trimmed by 0 bases and J by 9 bases, leaving 13 bases between them. Germline values: CDR1 SGHRS, CDR2 YFSETQ. For the CDR3, the DNA is TGCGCCAGCAGCTTGGAGTCTATCTCTGGTTCACCCCTCCACTTT. Amino acids: CASSLESISGSPLHF.

This clone came up once. The gene calls are TRBV15 and TRBJ2-5; 8 bases map to TRBD2. The CDR3 is 14 residues long. Germline V CDR1 and CDR2: LNHNV, YYDKDF (reference sequence). V shed 3 bases, J shed 4 bases, and the junction held 4 bases outside the gene matches. CDR3 protein: CATSSRGGGETQYF. The CDR3 DNA reads TGTGCCACCAGCAGTCGGGGGGGTGGAGAGACCCAGTACTTC.

The V and J genes are TRBV6-6 and TRBJ1-2, with TRBD1 as a possible D gene (6 bases). The CDR3 extends over 14 amino acids. Germline CDR1 and CDR2: MNHNY and SVGAGI (reference sequence). V lost 7 bases and J lost 3, with 15 bases in between. The CDR3 here is CASIRGRGDYGYTF. The CDR3 DNA follows: TGTGCCAGCATTCGGGGCAGGGGTGACTATGGCTACACCTTC.

There are a few counts of this clone. The chain is built from TRBV6-2 or TRBV6-3 and TRBJ1-6; D is uncertain. V was cut by 2 bases and J by 6 bases, with 14 bases left in between. The CDR3 runs to 16 residues. CDR1 MNHEY and CDR2 SVGEGT come from the germline V gene. Here the CDR3 reads CASSYLTFWSNSPLHF. DNA of the CDR3: TGTGCCAGCAGTTACCTTACCTTCTGGAGTAATTCACCCCTCCACTTT.

This clone showed up just once. The chain links TRBV6-5 to TRBJ1-1; TRBD1 matches at 8 bases. Trimming cost V 5 bases and J 4 bases; bases outside gene matches: 9. This CDR3 is 15 amino acids long. Germline loops: CDR1 MNHEY, CDR2 SVGAGI. Here the CDR3 reads CASSPGTGGFTEAFF. Here the CDR3 DNA reads TGTGCCAGCAGTCCCGGGACAGGAGGTTTCACTGAAGCTTTCTTT.

The V gene is TRBV5-1, the J gene TRBJ1-1; TRBD1 is a possible D gene (5 bases). Germline V gives CDR1 SGHRS, CDR2 YFSETQ. Trimming shortened V by 1 base and J by 3 bases, and 10 bases separated the two germline ends. The CDR3 covers 14 residues. The CDR3 here is CASSLIGGDTEAFF. The CDR3 nucleotides are TGCGCCAGCAGCTTGATCGGGGGTGACACTGAAGCTTTCTTT.

The chain carries TRBV10-3 and TRBJ2-1; 7 nucleotides match TRBD1. Trimming removed 6 bases from V and 1 base from J; junction bases left unmatched: 6. The V gene's germline CDR1 is ENHRY and CDR2 SYGVKD. CDR3 length: 15 residues. The CDR3 region is CAISQTGLSYNEQFF. The CDR3 region has the DNA TGTGCCATCAGCCAGACAGGGCTGTCCTACAATGAGCAGTTCTTC.

This clone has a single count. The chain recombines TRBV5-5 with TRBJ2-7; the match to TRBD2 covers 9 bases. CDR3 length: 16 residues. V gave up 4 bases and J gave up 0 bases; unmatched junction bases: 8. Looked up from germline, CDR1 is SGHKS and CDR2 is YYEKEE (reference sequence). The CDR3 coding sequence is TGTGCCAGCAGCGCAACCGGGACTAGCCGCTCCTACGAGCAGTACTTC. The encoded protein is CASSATGTSRSYEQYF. The entire variable domain, with the rest obtained from reference TRBV5-5 and TRBJ2-7, is as follows: DAGVTQSPTHLIKTRGQQVTLRCSPISGHKSVSWYQQVLGQGPQFIFQYYEKEERGRGNFPDRFSARQFPNYSSELNVNALLLGDSALYLCASSATGTSRSYEQYFGPGTRLTVT.

By proportion, this clone is medium-sized. V gene TRBV6-5 combines with J gene TRBJ1-5, with TRBD1 identical over 7 bases. Germline trimming cut 6 bases from V and 3 bases from J; bases unmatched to any gene: 8. CDR3 length equals 15 residues. In germline, CDR1 is MNHEY, CDR2 SVGAGI. The CDR3 region is CASRPGTVLNQPQHF. The CDR3 nucleotides read TGTGCCAGCAGGCCCGGGACAGTTCTCAATCAGCCCCAGCATTTT.

V and J are TRBV5-1 and TRBJ2-7; 7 bases align to TRBD1. The ends lost 4 bases at V and 4 bases at J; junction bases unmatched: 11. Germline CDR1 SGHRS, CDR2 YFSETQ. The CDR3 is 15 amino acids. For the CDR3, the DNA is TGCGCCAGCAGCGAAACAGGGGCAAGTCAGTACGAGCAGTACTTC. This sequence encodes CASSETGASQYEQYF.

This chain uses TRBV19 with TRBJ2-7, with unresolved D. The germline V gene encodes CDR1 LNHDA and CDR2 SQIVND (reference sequence). This CDR3 has 12 amino acids. Trimming removed 4 bases from V and 3 bases from J, with 7 bases in between. The CDR3 loop is CASSNTNYEQYF. CDR3 in DNA: TGTGCCAGTAGTAACACGAACTACGAGCAGTACTTC. Full variable domain (missing parts from reference TRBV19 and TRBJ2-7): DGGITQSPKYLFRKEGQNVTLSCEQNLNHDAMYWYRQDPGQGLRLIYYSQIVNDFQKGDIAEGYSVSREKKESFPLTVTSAQKNPTAFYLCASSNTNYEQYFGPGTRLTVT.

The chain is built from TRBV27 and TRBJ2-5; D possibly corresponds to TRBD2 (5 bases). V lost 8 bases and J lost 5, with 12 bases in between. From germline, CDR1 is MNHEY and CDR2 SMNVEV (reference sequence). CDR3 size: 12 residues. The CDR3 region has the DNA TGTGCCAGCCGTACCCGGAGGGAGACCCAGTACTTC. As protein: CASRTRRETQYF.

The V call is TRBV2, the J call TRBJ2-2, with 11 nucleotides matching TRBD1. V was pared by 7 bases and J by 4 bases, with 2 bases of the junction left unmatched. CDR3 length: 14 residues. Germline CDR1 reads SNHLY; CDR2 reads FYNNEI. In nucleotides, the CDR3 is TGTGCCAGCACCGGACAGGGGGCCACCGGGGAGCTGTTTTTT. This translates into CASTGQGATGELFF.

The chain couples TRBV11-3 to TRBJ2-6, with 11 nucleotides matching TRBD1. Germline lookup yields CDR1 SGHNT and CDR2 YENEEA. This CDR3 region has 18 residues. Trimming cost V 5 bases and J 4 bases; bases outside gene matches: 10. In DNA form, the CDR3 reads TGTGCCAGCAGCCTCCGGACAGGGGGCTCGTACGGGGCCAACGTCCTGACTTTC. Translating gives CASSLRTGGSYGANVLTF.

The chain carries TRBV2 and TRBJ1-2, with D possibly being TRBD1 (6 bases). The CDR3 is 16 residues long. Deletions cut 2 bases from V and 2 bases from J, with 15 bases between. Germline loops: CDR1 SNHLY, CDR2 FYNNEI. The CDR3 here is CASSEPRRTANYGYTF. The CDR3 nucleotides are TGTGCCAGCAGTGAACCTAGGCGGACAGCAAACTATGGCTACACCTTC.

The CDR3 DNA sequence: TGTGCCAGCACCAGTCCGGGGGGGCCTGAAGCTTTCTTT. It is translated as CASTSPGGPEAFF. This chain uses TRBV28 with TRBJ1-1, with D maybe TRBD1 (6 bases). Trimming left V 7 bases short and J 6 bases short, with 15 bases between. This CDR3 is 13 amino acids long. Germline lookup yields CDR1 MDHEN and CDR2 SYDVKM.

The V and J genes are TRBV30 and TRBJ2-7; no clear D. Germline assignment: CDR1 GTSNPN and CDR2 SVGIG (reference sequence). The V and J ends lost 1 base and 1 base respectively, with 8 bases between them. This CDR3 has 13 amino acids. The CDR3 spells CAWSGFSSYEQYF. The CDR3 coding sequence is TGTGCCTGGAGTGGTTTCAGTTCCTACGAGCAGTACTTC.

V gene TRBV5-1 combines with J gene TRBJ1-3; 7 positions match TRBD1. This CDR3 is 16 amino acids long. With V trimmed by 0 bases and J by 1 base, 4 bases remained unmatched. Germline lookup yields CDR1 SGHRS and CDR2 YFSETQ. This chain's CDR3 is CASSLGIQGSGNTIYF. The CDR3 DNA is TGCGCCAGCAGCTTGGGCATACAGGGGTCTGGAAACACCATATATTTT.

The CDR3 loop reads CASRDSLSQHF. CDR3 coding DNA: TGTGCCAGCAGGGACAGCCTCTCTCAGCATTTT. This chain connects TRBV2 to TRBJ1-5; tentatively, D is TRBD1 (6 bases). Trimming removed 6 bases at V and 13 bases at J, with 13 bases between. There are 11 residues in the CDR3. Germline lookup yields CDR1 SNHLY and CDR2 FYNNEI. The full variable domain, in which reference TRBV2 and TRBJ1-5 provide the parts outside the CDR3, is EPEVTQTPSHQVTQMGQEVILRCVPISNHLYFYWYRQILGQKVEFLVSFYNNEISEKSEIFDDQFSVERPDGSNFTLKIRSTKLEDSAMYFCASRDSLSQHFGDGTRLSIL.

This clone was detected once. The rearrangement joins TRBV30 to TRBJ2-2, with D unclear. CDR1 GTSNPN and CDR2 SVGIG come from the germline V gene (reference sequence). V dropped 2 bases and J dropped 7 bases, with 11 bases sitting between them. The CDR3 is made up of 13 amino acids. The CDR3 region is CAWSPRRVGELFF. In DNA form, the CDR3 reads TGTGCCTGGAGTCCTAGACGGGTCGGGGAGCTGTTTTTT.